This T cell receptor (beta chain) is from a study of identical twins. Study-wide results and limits: Weaker excess twin sharing was seen among beta out-of-frame sequences. Compared with models, monozygotic twins showed more out-of-frame TCR alpha sharing.

TCRdb redid the calling of the 5' RACE reads with MiXCR, one entry per CDR3 protein. The data hold under 250,000 distinct CDR3 sequences, with over 9.5% observed a single time. This clonotype appeared a few times. The target antigen is unknown. Donors were all healthy Caucasians. V lost 3 bases and J 5 bases, leaving 14 bases between the germline ends. The CDR3 covers 15 residues. Another study also made use of these data, one on yellow fever vaccine responses in identical twins. As that study records: Reportedly, twins' vaccine T cell responses looked partly convergent and partly personalized.

The sequence was collected from a woman between 18 and 29 years old in good health. Sequenced input: memory (CD45RO+) T cells sorted from blood. This chain joins TRBV12-3 or TRBV12-4 and TRBJ1-5; possible D gene TRBD1, 6 bases. The CDR3 here is CASSLSRGRHQPQHF. The CDR3, as DNA: TGTGCCAGCAGTTTGAGCAGGGGCCGCCATCAGCCCCAGCATTTT.